One and the same sample provided the 28 T cell receptor beta chains below, sequenced in a study of blood T cell repertoires in COVID-19. Sequencing was performed with immunoSEQ multiplex PCR; in TCRdb, only in-frame clones are kept and a portion is missing. The sample carries about 170,000 clones, roughly 84% recorded once. The specimen was peripheral blood. These receptors were collected from a woman aged 65 to 85 with COVID-19, enrolled during active disease.

The chain employs TRBV6-5 and TRBJ2-2; TRBD1 aligns across 8 bases. Germline CDR1 and CDR2: MNHEY and SVGAGI. The CDR3 is 13 amino acids. V lost 10 bases, J lost 5 bases, and 6 bases stayed unmatched. CDR3 region: CATDRDGTGELFF. The CDR3 DNA is TGTGCCACGGACAGGGATGGGACCGGGGAGCTGTTTTTT.

The chain carries TRBV6-5 and TRBJ1-6, with D maybe TRBD1 (5 bases). Germline-derived CDR1 and CDR2 are MNHEY and SVGAGI. The CDR3 is 14 amino acids. Trimming took 2 bases from V and 10 from J, leaving 12 bases between them. The CDR3 spells CASSYVGQLSPLHF. DNA for the CDR3: TGTGCCAGCAGTTACGTGGGGCAGCTCTCACCCCTCCACTTT.

The V and J genes are TRBV2 and TRBJ1-4; a possible D gene is TRBD1 (6 bases). This CDR3 has 15 amino acids. Germline V gives CDR1 SNHLY, CDR2 FYNNEI. V lost 2 bases to trimming and J lost 4 bases, with 11 bases between them. The CDR3 DNA is TGTGCCAGCAGTGAAATCGGACAGCTTAATGAAAAACTGTTTTTT. Protein sequence: CASSEIGQLNEKLFF.

The V gene is TRBV13, the J gene TRBJ1-1; TRBD1 aligns across 7 bases. Trimming took 2 bases from V and 5 from J; bases not matched to a gene: 2. Looked up from germline, CDR1 is PRHDT and CDR2 is FYEKMQ (reference sequence). The CDR3 loop spans 13 amino acids. The CDR3 loop is CASSLQGETEAFF. The CDR3 nucleotides are TGTGCCAGCAGCTTACAGGGGGAGACTGAAGCTTTCTTT. Full variable domain (missing parts from reference TRBV13 and TRBJ1-1): AAGVIQSPRHLIKEKRETATLKCYPIPRHDTVYWYQQGPGQDPQFLISFYEKMQSDKGSIPDRFSAQQFSDYHSELNMSSLELGDSALYFCASSLQGETEAFFGQGTRLTVV.

The chain joins TRBV30 to TRBJ1-2, with D hard to call. The V and J ends lost 1 base and 5 bases respectively, with 5 bases between them. The CDR3 totals 11 residues. Germline V gene data show CDR1 as GTSNPN and CDR2 as SVGIG (reference sequence). Written as DNA, the CDR3 is TGTGCCTGGAGTGAGAGGTATGGCTACACCTTC. Protein sequence: CAWSERYGYTF.

This clone was observed once. The gene calls are TRBV3-1 (or the pseudogene TRBV3-2) and TRBJ1-1, with TRBD1 as a possible D gene (5 bases). Germline CDR1 and CDR2: LGHDT and YNNKEL (reference sequence). The CDR3 spans 13 residues. V was shortened by 2 bases and J by 4 bases, with 8 bases between the two germline ends. The DNA of the CDR3 is TGTGCCAGCAGCCAATTCGGGGGCACTGAAGCTTTCTTT. It is translated as CASSQFGGTEAFF.

This clone has only one observation. The chain has TRBV29-1 and TRBJ1-1; D unresolved. The germline V and J ends were trimmed by 4 bases and 4 bases, with 10 bases remaining between them. Germline values: CDR1 SQVTM, CDR2 ANQGSEA. The CDR3 is 12 residues long. CDR3 region: CSVVRGSTEAFF. CDR3 nucleotides: TGCAGCGTTGTTCGGGGAAGCACTGAAGCTTTCTTT.

This chain links TRBV27 with TRBJ1-4; possibly TRBD1 for D (5 bases). This CDR3 contains 14 residues. With 2 bases removed from V and 4 bases from J, the gap between germline ends came to 8 bases. Germline assignment: CDR1 MNHEY and CDR2 SMNVEV (reference sequence). The CDR3 DNA reads as TGTGCCAGCAGTTTAGGGGGGGTTAATGAAAAACTGTTTTTT. Its protein is CASSLGGVNEKLFF.

This chain connects TRBV19 to TRBJ2-7, with 14 bases lining up with TRBD2. This CDR3 has 15 amino acids. The V gene end was trimmed by 6 bases and the J gene end by 3 bases; junction bases not matched to a gene: 4. The germline CDR1 and CDR2 sequences are LNHDA and SQIVND (reference sequence). CDR3: CASRRLAGGIYEQYF. CDR3 nucleotide sequence: TGTGCCAGTAGGCGACTAGCGGGAGGGATCTACGAGCAGTACTTC.

V and J are TRBV6-5 and TRBJ2-1; 7 nucleotides line up with TRBD1. The V and J ends lost 0 bases and 8 bases, in that order; junction bases with no gene match: 10. The CDR3 has 16 residues. CDR1 and CDR2 (germline): MNHEY, SVGAGI. Here the CDR3 reads CASSYSNLRGRDEQFF. The CDR3, as DNA: TGTGCCAGCAGTTACTCGAATCTAAGGGGGCGGGATGAGCAGTTCTTC.

The chain links TRBV29-1 to TRBJ2-1; 7 bases line up with TRBD2. CDR3 length equals 13 residues. Unmatched junction bases numbered 6, after V lost 6 bases and J lost 4 bases. Per germline, CDR1 SQVTM and CDR2 ANQGSEA. The CDR3 DNA is TGCAGCGTCATGCAGCGGGGTTACAATGAGCAGTTCTTC. Amino acids: CSVMQRGYNEQFF.

The chain couples TRBV4-1 to TRBJ2-3; 13 nucleotides align to TRBD2. V lost 4 bases, J lost 2 bases, and 15 bases stayed unmatched. Germline loops: CDR1 MGHRA, CDR2 YSYEKL. The CDR3 consists of 20 residues. DNA of the CDR3: TGCGCCAGCAGCCTGGATACGGGACATGGACTAGCGGGAGTCACAGATACGCAGTATTTT. This codes for CASSLDTGHGLAGVTDTQYF.

The V gene is TRBV5-1, the J gene TRBJ1-5, with TRBD1 as a possible D gene (5 bases). The V gene's germline CDR1 is SGHRS and CDR2 YFSETQ. The CDR3 totals 14 residues. Trimming removed 5 bases from V and 7 bases from J, with 16 bases in between. The CDR3 reads CASRADSQSQPQHF. DNA for the CDR3: TGCGCCAGCAGAGCTGACAGTCAGTCCCAGCCCCAGCATTTT.

This clone was seen a single time. The chain uses TRBV29-1 and TRBJ2-7, with TRBD1 matching 10 bases. This CDR3 spans 14 amino acids. J was trimmed by 3 bases and V by 3 bases; bases with no gene match: 5. Germline V CDR1 and CDR2: SQVTM, ANQGSEA. The CDR3 loop is CSVDTGQGFYEQYF. CDR3 DNA: TGCAGCGTTGATACGGGACAGGGGTTCTACGAGCAGTACTTC.

The CDR3 bases are TGTGCCAGCAGCTTAGGTGACTACTACAATGAGCAGTTCTTC. Its translation is CASSLGDYYNEQFF. The chain carries TRBV11-3 and TRBJ2-1; possible D gene TRBD2, 5 bases. V dropped 1 base and J dropped 3 bases, with 7 bases sitting between them. Germline V CDR1 and CDR2: SGHNT, YENEEA. This CDR3 is 14 amino acids long. Complete variable domain (other parts from reference TRBV11-3 and TRBJ2-1): EAGVVQSPRYKIIEKKQPVAFWCNPISGHNTLYWYLQNLGQGPELLIRYENEEAVDDSQLPKDRFSAERLKGVDSTLKIQPAELGDSAVYLCASSLGDYYNEQFFGPGTRLTVL.

This chain links TRBV6-6 with TRBJ2-3; D possibly corresponds to TRBD1 (5 bases). The length of the CDR3 is 16 residues. The germline V and J ends were trimmed by 0 bases and 6 bases, with 16 bases remaining between them. The V gene's germline CDR1 is MNHNY and CDR2 SVGAGI (reference sequence). Written as DNA, the CDR3 is TGTGCCAGCAGTTACTCCGGACACACCTCATCGGATACGCAGTATTTT. Translated: CASSYSGHTSSDTQYF.

The gene calls are TRBV28 and TRBJ2-7; TRBD2 agrees at 7 bases. With V trimmed by 3 bases and J by 5 bases, 10 bases remained unmatched. The CDR3 consists of 15 residues. CDR1 and CDR2 from the germline V gene are MDHEN and SYDVKM. In DNA form, the CDR3 reads TGTGCCAGCAGTTTGCTCAGCGGGAACGTCAACGAGCAGTACTTC. Its protein is CASSLLSGNVNEQYF.

The chain links TRBV24-1 to TRBJ2-1; D might be TRBD2 (5 bases). Trimming left V 6 bases short and J 6 bases short, with 8 bases between. The V gene's germline CDR1 is KGHDR and CDR2 SFDVKD. The CDR3 is 12 residues long. CDR3 protein: CATSYLANEQFF. CDR3 nucleotide sequence: TGTGCCACCAGTTACCTAGCCAATGAGCAGTTCTTC.

The chain has TRBV28 and TRBJ1-3; perhaps TRBD1 as D (5 bases). Trimming stripped 7 bases from V and 4 bases from J, with 11 bases between. The germline V gene has CDR1 MDHEN and CDR2 SYDVKM. This CDR3 is 13 amino acids long. The CDR3 protein is CASTLRQGNTIYF. The CDR3 coding sequence is TGTGCCAGCACCTTACGACAGGGAAACACCATATATTTT.

The chain uses TRBV27 and TRBJ2-7; D may be TRBD2 (6 bases). The CDR3 covers 14 residues. Germline V gives CDR1 MNHEY, CDR2 SMNVEV (reference sequence). The V and J ends lost 4 bases and 3 bases respectively, with 13 bases between them. The CDR3 DNA reads TGTGCCAGCAGTTACCGGGACTCCCTCTACGAGCAGTACTTC. Its translation is CASSYRDSLYEQYF.

The chain is built from TRBV3-1 (or the pseudogene TRBV3-2) and TRBJ2-7; TRBD1 might be the D (5 bases). The germline CDR1 and CDR2 sequences are LGHDT and YNNKEL (reference sequence). This CDR3 is built from 14 residues. Trimming cost V 2 bases and J 7 bases, with 15 bases left between them. CDR3 nucleotide sequence: TGTGCCAGCAGCCAACCAGCTAGGGGTCGGGAGCAGTACTTC. Translation gives CASSQPARGREQYF.

This clone was recorded a few times. This chain joins TRBV20-1 and TRBJ2-3, with D possibly being TRBD2 (5 bases). Germline CDR1 and CDR2: DFQATT and SNEGSKA (reference sequence). Trimming stripped 5 bases from V and 7 bases from J, with 10 bases between. CDR3 size: 11 residues. CDR3 nucleotides: TGCAGTGCTCGACTACAGAATACGCAGTATTTT. Protein product: CSARLQNTQYF.

The rearrangement uses TRBV7-8 and TRBJ2-7, with 10 bases lining up with TRBD1. CDR1 is SGHVS and CDR2 is FQNEAQ in the germline V gene. The CDR3 is 17 residues long. V shed 5 bases, J shed 6 bases, and the junction held 16 bases outside the gene matches. CDR3 loop: CASSGSTGTGVSSEQYF. In DNA, the CDR3 is TGTGCCAGCAGCGGGTCGACCGGGACAGGGGTCTCTAGCGAGCAGTACTTC. Supplemented by reference TRBV7-8 and TRBJ2-7, the full variable domain reads GAGVSQSPRYKVAKRGQDVALRCDPISGHVSLFWYQQALGQGPEFLTYFQNEAQLDKSGLPSDRFFAERPEGSVSTLKIQRTQQEDSAVYLCASSGSTGTGVSSEQYFGPGTRLTVT.

The chain carries TRBV19 and TRBJ2-7, with 8 bases that match TRBD2. CDR3 length equals 15 residues. Losses at the gene ends were 4 bases for V and 3 bases for J; bases not matched to a gene: 8. Germline values: CDR1 LNHDA, CDR2 SQIVND (reference sequence). The CDR3 DNA is TGTGCCAGTAGTACCTCGGGGGGGGGCCTCTACGAGCAGTACTTC. It yields the protein CASSTSGGGLYEQYF.

This clone was picked up a small number of times. The chain recombines TRBV7-7 with TRBJ2-5; the match to TRBD2 covers 8 bases. V lost 5 bases and J lost 1; bases outside the gene matches: 6. The length of the CDR3 is 15 residues. Germline V gene lookup returns CDR1 SSHAT and CDR2 FNYEAQ (reference sequence). CDR3 bases: TGTGCCAGCAGCCCGAGCGCGGGGGGCCAAGAGACCCAGTACTTC. It translates to CASSPSAGGQETQYF.

The CDR3 here is CSVSTGRDNQPQHF. For the CDR3, the DNA is TGCAGCGTTTCGACAGGAAGGGACAATCAGCCCCAGCATTTT. V usage is TRBV29-1 and J usage is TRBJ1-5, with a possible D match to TRBD1 (6 bases). The CDR3 is made up of 14 amino acids. Germline assignment: CDR1 SQVTM and CDR2 ANQGSEA. V lost 5 bases and J lost 3, with 14 bases in between.

This chain links TRBV30 with TRBJ2-3; TRBD1 matches 12 bases. The CDR3 extends over 15 amino acids. V lost 5 bases and J lost 4; bases outside the gene matches: 7. CDR1 is GTSNPN and CDR2 is SVGIG in the germline V gene (reference sequence). CDR3 DNA sequence: TGTGCCTGGTTCCGGGACAGGGGGCATGCAGATACGCAGTATTTT. Amino acid sequence: CAWFRDRGHADTQYF.

The rearrangement joins TRBV19 to TRBJ2-1; 9 bases map to TRBD2. The V gene's germline CDR1 is LNHDA and CDR2 SQIVND (reference sequence). V lost 8 bases and J lost 7; bases outside the gene matches: 9. The CDR3 extends over 14 amino acids. CDR3 nucleotides: TGTGCCAGTCGCTTACTAGCGGGCTGGAATGAGCAGTTCTTC. Its translation: CASRLLAGWNEQFF.